Listed here are 27 T cell receptor beta chains from one sample, sequenced in a study of spatial heterogeneity in lung cancer. TCRdb itself ran the 5' RACE reads through MiXCR, one entry per CDR3 protein. The sample contains about 52,000 distinct CDR3 sequences, roughly 7.4% of which appear only once. Time point described: blood at routine non-recurrence follow-up after resection. Whole RNA obtained from tumor, nontumor lung or frozen PBMC underwent sequencing without sorting. The material was PBMCs, obtained at follow-up. All receptors come from a female donor with early-stage non-small cell lung cancer.

This clonotype was seen ten or more times. The chain is built from TRBV20-1 and TRBJ1-1; no firm D call. Germline assignment: CDR1 DFQATT and CDR2 SNEGSKA (reference sequence). The CDR3 has 16 amino acids. The V gene lost 5 bases and the J gene lost 3 bases, with 22 bases spanning the gap. In DNA form, the CDR3 reads TGCAGTGCTTCGAGGTTTCCGAGGGATAGAGACACTGAAGCTTTCTTT. Translation: CSASRFPRDRDTEAFF.

This clonotype was recorded a few times. At one end, the junction sequence differs from germline, possibly due to a read error. The chain joins TRBV18 to TRBJ2-7; D perhaps matches TRBD1 (7 bases). The CDR3 has 17 amino acids. The germline gives CDR1 KGHSH, CDR2 LQKENI. This CDR3 reads CASSPPTGAGGGYEQYF. The CDR3 region has the DNA TGTGCCAGTTCACCACCCACCGGTGCAGGGGGAGGCTACGAGCAGTACTTC.

This clonotype was recorded many times. The rearrangement uses TRBV7-3 and TRBJ1-5; the match to TRBD1 covers 8 bases. The CDR3 is 13 residues long. Germline V lookup: CDR1 SGHTA, CDR2 FQGTGA. The junction had 0 bases not matched to a gene; V was cut back by 5 bases and J by 3 bases. In nucleotides, the CDR3 is TGTGCCAGCAGCCAGGGGGCCAATCAGCCCCAGCATTTT. Its protein is CASSQGANQPQHF.

V and J are TRBV25-1 and TRBJ1-3; maybe TRBD1 (5 bases). The CDR3 has 13 residues. Trimming shortened V by 2 bases and J by 4 bases, and 6 bases separated the two germline ends. Per the germline V gene, CDR1 is MGHDK and CDR2 is SYGVNS. In DNA form, the CDR3 reads TGTGCCAGCAGTGAACCAGGGGGAAACACCATATATTTT. As protein: CASSEPGGNTIYF.

This sequence joins TRBV4-1 and TRBJ1-2; D is uncertain. Germline CDR1 is MGHRA and CDR2 is YSYEKL. The CDR3 totals 15 residues. V shed 1 base and J shed 6 bases, with 15 bases lying between them. In nucleotides, the CDR3 is TGCGCCAGCAGCCAAGTTGACGGGAGGAGGGATGGCTACACCTTC. This codes for CASSQVDGRRDGYTF.

This clonotype appeared a few times. The gene calls are TRBV7-2 and TRBJ2-7, with a tentative D call TRBD2 (6 bases). The germline V gene has CDR1 SGHTA and CDR2 FQGNSA. V lost 6 bases, J lost 3 bases, and 18 bases lay in between. The CDR3 has 15 residues. CDR3 nucleotide sequence: TGTGCCAGCAGACTCAGCCGGGACTCCTTCTACGAGCAGTACTTC. This translates into CASRLSRDSFYEQYF.

This clonotype showed up many times. The chain links TRBV7-2 to TRBJ2-2; 10 bases match TRBD2. With V trimmed by 5 bases and J by 7 bases, 7 bases remained unmatched. There are 15 residues in the CDR3. Germline loops: CDR1 SGHTA, CDR2 FQGNSA. CDR3 amino acids: CASSRQTSGVGELFF. The CDR3 nucleotides are TGTGCCAGCAGCCGTCAAACTAGCGGGGTCGGGGAGCTGTTTTTT.

This clonotype was observed at least ten times. The chain combines TRBV5-1 with TRBJ2-7, with D perhaps TRBD2 (6 bases). Trimming removed 0 bases at V and 4 bases at J, with 20 bases between. The CDR3 totals 17 residues. CDR1 is SGHRS, CDR2 YFSETQ, per germline. The CDR3 region is CASSLASGGRLTYEQYF. CDR3 sequence (DNA): TGCGCCAGCAGCTTGGCCTCCGGGGGTCGCCTTACTTACGAGCAGTACTTC.

This clonotype was detected many times. One end of the junction varies from germline; a read error may be responsible. V is TRBV4-2 and J is TRBJ1-6, with 7 positions matching TRBD1. Germline V CDR1 and CDR2: LGHNA, YNFKEQ. The CDR3 runs 14 residues. CDR3 protein: CASSQEDLDRTLYF. CDR3 in DNA: TGTGCCAGCAGCCAAGAAGACTTGGACAGGACCCTCTACTTT.

This clonotype occurred a few times. This chain links TRBV20-1 with TRBJ1-5, with D possibly being TRBD1 (5 bases). The CDR3 extends over 13 amino acids. CDR1 is DFQATT and CDR2 is SNEGSKA in the germline V gene (reference sequence). Trimming shortened V by 3 bases and J by 0 bases, and 6 bases separated the two germline ends. CDR3 sequence (DNA): TGCAGTGCTAGCCAGGGTAGCAATCAGCCCCAGCATTTT. It is translated as CSASQGSNQPQHF.

This clonotype was observed many times. The gene calls are TRBV6-5 and TRBJ1-2; unclear D gene. Germline loops: CDR1 MNHEY, CDR2 SVGAGI. The V end lost 2 bases, the J end lost 4 bases, and 2 bases lay between the germline ends. This CDR3 contains 11 residues. CDR3: CASSYGYGYTF. CDR3 DNA: TGTGCCAGCAGTTACGGCTATGGCTACACCTTC.

In its sample, this clonotype was seen many times. The CDR3 region is CASSLVRAKAFF. For the CDR3, the DNA is TGTGCCAGCAGCTTAGTCAGGGCCAAAGCTTTCTTT. J is TRBJ1-1 and V is TRBV7-2, with D maybe TRBD1 (5 bases). Germline V CDR1 and CDR2: SGHTA, FQGNSA. V was cut by 1 base and J by 9 bases, with 9 bases left in between. CDR3 length: 12 amino acids.

This clonotype was detected many times. The CDR3 region has the DNA TGTGCCTGGAGCCCCGGGACTACGATATTCGAGCAGTTCTTC. Amino acids: CAWSPGTTIFEQFF. The chain is built from TRBV30 and TRBJ2-1; 7 bases fit TRBD2. CDR3 length: 14 residues. Germline CDR1 and CDR2: GTSNPN and SVGIG (reference sequence). V lost 3 bases and J lost 10; bases outside the gene matches: 12.

This clonotype was detected ten times or more. The chain links TRBV7-3 to TRBJ2-3; no reliable D call. Germline lookup yields CDR1 SGHTA and CDR2 FQGTGA. This CDR3 spans 13 amino acids. Trimming stripped 6 bases from V and 0 bases from J, with 7 bases between. The CDR3 reads CASRPDSTDTQYF. CDR3 sequence (DNA): TGTGCCAGCAGACCGGACAGCACAGATACGCAGTATTTT.

The chain is built from TRBV5-1 and TRBJ2-2; TRBD1 aligns across 8 bases. This CDR3 has 16 residues. The germline CDR1 and CDR2 sequences are SGHRS and YFSETQ. Trimming cost V 4 bases and J 6 bases; bases outside gene matches: 11. The CDR3 DNA follows: TGCGCCAGCAGCCCCACCGGACAGGGAAAGTCCGGGGAGCTGTTTTTT. Protein product: CASSPTGQGKSGELFF.

This clonotype was detected a few times. This CDR3 reads CASSQRGLTNTIYF. CDR3 coding DNA: TGTGCCAGCAGCCAGAGGGGATTAACAAACACCATATATTTT. The chain combines TRBV14 with TRBJ1-3; the D gene is possibly TRBD1 (5 bases). Looked up from germline, CDR1 is SGHDN and CDR2 is FVKESK. The CDR3 runs 14 residues. Trimming stripped 3 bases from V and 6 bases from J, with 12 bases between.

This clonotype was found many times. The chain has TRBV6-2 or TRBV6-3 and TRBJ2-3; D is possibly TRBD1 or TRBD2 (6 bases each). The germline gives CDR1 MNHEY, CDR2 SVGEGT. The CDR3 consists of 16 residues. Trimming removed 2 bases at V and 2 bases at J, with 14 bases between. CDR3 coding DNA: TGTGCCAGCAGTTACGGGACGGGGGCGGCCACAGATACGCAGTATTTT. Protein sequence: CASSYGTGAATDTQYF.

The J gene is TRBJ2-1, the V gene TRBV6-2 or TRBV6-3; 10 bases line up with TRBD2. V gave up 4 bases and J gave up 3 bases; unmatched junction bases: 3. CDR1 and CDR2 (germline): MNHEY, SVGEGT. The CDR3 runs 15 residues. This CDR3 is CASSSSSGGYNEQFF. The CDR3 region has the DNA TGTGCCAGCAGTTCATCTAGCGGGGGCTACAATGAGCAGTTCTTC.

In this sample, this clonotype turned up a few times. V is TRBV30 and J is TRBJ2-3; D may be TRBD1 (6 bases). Germline V lookup: CDR1 GTSNPN, CDR2 SVGIG (reference sequence). Trimming cost V 4 bases and J 0 bases, with 8 bases left between them. The CDR3 has 13 residues. For the CDR3, the DNA is TGTGCCTGGACCAGGGGTAGCACAGATACGCAGTATTTT. This translates into CAWTRGSTDTQYF.

Ten or more counts support this clonotype. This CDR3 reads CASSFPGRGNTGELFF. The CDR3 nucleotides read TGCGCCAGCAGCTTCCCCGGAAGAGGGAACACCGGGGAGCTGTTTTTT. The rearrangement uses TRBV5-1 and TRBJ2-2; no clear D gene. CDR3 length: 16 amino acids. Germline V gene data show CDR1 as SGHRS and CDR2 as YFSETQ. The V end was cut by 2 bases, the J end by 1 base, with 12 bases between.

Comments on this clonotype: This clone may be a read error of a much larger clone one base away. The V and J genes are TRBV9 and TRBJ2-1; the match to TRBD2 covers 7 bases. Germline V lookup: CDR1 SGDLS, CDR2 YYNGEE. This CDR3 spans 15 amino acids. This chain's CDR3 is CVSSVVAWDYSEQFF. CDR3 nucleotides: TGTGTCAGCAGCGTAGTTGCTTGGGACTACTCTGAGCAGTTCTTC. The full variable domain, its missing parts supplied by reference TRBV9 and TRBJ2-1, is DSGVTQTPKHLITATGQRVTLRCSPRSGDLSVYWYQQSLDQGLQFLIQYYNGEERAKGNILERFSAQQFPDLHSELNLSSLELGDSALYFCVSSVVAWDYSEQFFGPGTRLTVL.

The chain couples TRBV28 to TRBJ2-7; D is undetermined. The CDR3 loop spans 11 amino acids. Trimming shortened V by 8 bases and J by 0 bases, and 5 bases separated the two germline ends. Per germline, CDR1 MDHEN and CDR2 SYDVKM. This CDR3 is CASWGSYEQYF. The DNA of the CDR3 is TGTGCCAGCTGGGGCTCCTACGAGCAGTACTTC.

There are a few counts of this clonotype. The rearrangement uses TRBV30 and TRBJ2-1; either TRBD1 or TRBD2 may supply D (5 bases each). CDR3 length: 14 amino acids. V was shortened by 0 bases and J by 8 bases, with 14 bases between the two germline ends. Germline values: CDR1 GTSNPN, CDR2 SVGIG (reference sequence). For the CDR3, the DNA is TGTGCCTGGAGTGTCCTTGGTGAGGGGCATGAGCAGTTCTTC. It translates to CAWSVLGEGHEQFF.

This clonotype came up many times. The J gene is TRBJ1-4, the V gene TRBV7-9; D is undetermined. The V and J ends lost 0 bases and 2 bases respectively, with 7 bases between them. The CDR3 covers 15 residues. The germline V gene encodes CDR1 SEHNR and CDR2 FQNEAQ (reference sequence). CDR3 loop: CASSLALTTNEKLFF. The CDR3 region has the DNA TGTGCCAGCAGCTTAGCGCTAACCACTAATGAAAAACTGTTTTTT.

This clonotype was counted many times. The chain combines TRBV6-6 with TRBJ1-1; D is possibly TRBD1 (5 bases). Germline values: CDR1 MNHNY, CDR2 SVGAGI (reference sequence). The CDR3 runs 13 residues. V was clipped by 8 bases and J by 1 base, with 11 bases between them. The CDR3 sequence is CASGGRANTEAFF. The CDR3 DNA reads as TGTGCCAGCGGGGGACGGGCGAACACTGAAGCTTTCTTT.

On this clonotype itself: It may be a read error: a sequence one base away is much more abundant. The chain carries TRBV12-3 or TRBV12-4 and TRBJ2-1; no clear D. The CDR3 length is 12 residues. The CDR3 nucleotides are TGTGCCGGCAGTCCGGTTAACAATGAGCAGTTCTTC. Amino acids: CAGSPVNNEQFF.

This clonotype was found a few times. The rearrangement uses TRBV5-1 and TRBJ1-3; TRBD1 agrees at 7 bases. This CDR3 spans 13 amino acids. Germline CDR1 SGHRS, CDR2 YFSETQ. V was clipped by 4 bases and J by 7 bases; unmatched bases: 5. CDR3 amino acids: CASSAGQANTIYF. The CDR3 nucleotides are TGCGCCAGCAGCGCCGGACAGGCGAACACCATATATTTT.